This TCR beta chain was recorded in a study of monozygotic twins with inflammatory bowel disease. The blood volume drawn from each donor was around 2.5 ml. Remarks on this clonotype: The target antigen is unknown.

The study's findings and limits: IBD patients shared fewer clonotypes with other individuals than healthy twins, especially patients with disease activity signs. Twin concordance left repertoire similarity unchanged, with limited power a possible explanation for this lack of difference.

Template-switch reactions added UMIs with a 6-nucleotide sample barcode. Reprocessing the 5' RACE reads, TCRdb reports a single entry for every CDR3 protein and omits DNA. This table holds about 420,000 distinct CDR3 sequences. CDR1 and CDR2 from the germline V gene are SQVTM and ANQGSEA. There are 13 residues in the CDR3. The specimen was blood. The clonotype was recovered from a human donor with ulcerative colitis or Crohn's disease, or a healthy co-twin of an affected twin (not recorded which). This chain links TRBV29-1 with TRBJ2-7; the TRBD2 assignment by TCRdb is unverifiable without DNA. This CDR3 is CSVEMEGGYEQYF.